Presented here are 32 T cell receptor beta chains from one specimen sequenced in a study of T cells expressing NK-cell markers (TCRdb year 2020). The method was 5' RACE. This sample was sequenced with an Illumina HiSeq 2000. After reprocessing by TCRdb, each CDR3 protein sequence is one entry, and no DNA is given. Per the sample table, the count is about 400,000 distinct CDR3 sequences. The ten largest make up about 10% of the sample. The sequencing input was blood T cells: a sorted CD56 or NKG2C T cell subset, CD4+ or CD8+ T cells, or bulk PBMC T cells (not recorded which). These receptors were collected from a woman aged 50 to 60 in good health. Donor details come from another sample of the same person, matched by shared clones.

The chain has TRBV27 and TRBJ2-1; no DNA is available, so the TRBD1 call from TCRdb remains unchecked. Germline V gives CDR1 MNHEY, CDR2 SMNVEV (reference sequence). This CDR3 region has 14 residues. CDR3 region: CASSLRGDYNEQFF.

The chain is built from TRBV5-1 and TRBJ2-1. Per germline, CDR1 SGHRS and CDR2 YFSETQ. CDR3 length: 11 amino acids. The CDR3 here is CASSTIDEQFF.

The chain combines TRBV4-2 with TRBJ2-3; TCRdb's D gene call, TRBD2, goes unchecked for lack of DNA. Germline CDR1 is LGHNA and CDR2 is YNFKEQ. The CDR3 is 16 amino acids. The CDR3 protein is CASSWTSGSESDTQYF.

CDR3: CASSLSGLPGTDTQYF. The chain couples TRBV27 to TRBJ2-3; TCRdb selects TRBD1, and the lack of DNA leaves this call unchecked. Germline loops: CDR1 MNHEY, CDR2 SMNVEV (reference sequence). The CDR3 runs 16 residues.

The chain links TRBV6-1 to TRBJ1-2; TCRdb indicates TRBD1, and absent DNA this call remains unverified. This CDR3 comprises 13 residues. In germline, CDR1 is MNHNS, CDR2 SASEGT. CDR3 region: CASSQGSERGYTF.

The chain combines TRBV10-3 with TRBJ1-2; TCRdb names TRBD1, which stays unverified in the absence of DNA. The CDR3 is 17 residues long. CDR1 is ENHRY and CDR2 is SYGVKD in the germline V gene. CDR3 in amino acids: CAISSRQGKGLDYGYTF.

The CDR3 here is CASGLVVTAGGSDTQYF. The chain joins TRBV12-5 to TRBJ2-3; as DNA is missing, the TRBD2 call by TCRdb cannot be tested. Germline CDR1 is LGHNT and CDR2 is FRNRAP. CDR3 size: 17 residues.

This rearrangement joins TRBV4-1 to TRBJ2-2; TCRdb calls TRBD2, which cannot be checked without DNA. Germline assignment: CDR1 MGHRA and CDR2 YSYEKL. This CDR3 has 17 residues. This chain's CDR3 is CASSQERLGLATGELFF.

The chain joins TRBV6-2 or TRBV6-3 to TRBJ2-5; the TRBD2 assignment by TCRdb is unverifiable without DNA. The CDR3 totals 15 residues. Per the germline V gene, CDR1 is MNHEY and CDR2 is SVGEGT. CDR3: CASSWTSGLVRTQYF.

The chain joins TRBV25-1 to TRBJ1-6; TCRdb's assignment of TRBD1 cannot be checked, as there is no DNA. The length of the CDR3 is 13 residues. Germline V gene data show CDR1 as MGHDK and CDR2 as SYGVNS. This chain's CDR3 is CASRPGNRSPLHF.

This rearrangement joins TRBV20-1 to TRBJ2-1; TCRdb's D call of TRBD2 is untestable without DNA. The CDR3 loop spans 13 amino acids. The germline CDR1 and CDR2 sequences are DFQATT and SNEGSKA (reference sequence). CDR3 region: CSARAASAFGWFF.

The V call is TRBV12-3 or TRBV12-4, the J call TRBJ2-2; the TRBD1 assignment by TCRdb is unverifiable without DNA. This CDR3 spans 16 amino acids. The CDR3 spells CASRPYETGDTGELFF.

J is TRBJ2-1 and V is TRBV7-9. The CDR3 sequence is 14 residues long. CDR1 is SEHNR and CDR2 is FQNEAQ in the germline V gene (reference sequence). The CDR3 reads CASSLAASYNEQFF.

V is TRBV12-3 or TRBV12-4 and J is TRBJ2-5; the TRBD1 assignment by TCRdb is unverifiable without DNA. The CDR3 is made up of 14 amino acids. CDR3 in amino acids: CASSWDSPGETQYF.

V gene TRBV6-4 combines with J gene TRBJ2-1; as DNA is missing, the TRBD2 call by TCRdb cannot be tested. CDR3 length equals 16 residues. Germline assignment: CDR1 MRHNA and CDR2 SNTAGT. The CDR3 loop is CASSQQVAGSYNEQFF.

J is TRBJ1-1 and V is TRBV29-1; TCRdb lists TRBD1, though no DNA is available to test this call. In germline, CDR1 is SQVTM, CDR2 ANQGSEA. The CDR3 runs to 15 residues. The CDR3 here is CSVSRGGVGATEAFF.

V gene TRBV20-1 combines with J gene TRBJ1-5. The CDR3 has 16 amino acids. The V gene's germline CDR1 is DFQATT and CDR2 SNEGSKA (reference sequence). This CDR3 is CSAREGGPSSNQPQHF.

CDR3 protein: CATQRGEDNSPLHF. The V gene is TRBV15, the J gene TRBJ1-6; TCRdb returns TRBD1, unconfirmable since there is no DNA. The CDR3 is 14 amino acids. Germline V gene lookup returns CDR1 LNHNV and CDR2 YYDKDF (reference sequence).

V usage is TRBV6-5 and J usage is TRBJ1-4; the TCRdb D gene call, TRBD1, has no DNA to confirm it. Germline V gene lookup returns CDR1 MNHEY and CDR2 SVGAGI. The CDR3 covers 15 residues. The CDR3 region is CASSSPGRKNEKLFF.

The V and J genes are TRBV5-1 and TRBJ2-7; TCRdb returns TRBD2, unconfirmable since there is no DNA. This CDR3 region has 15 residues. Germline V gene sequence: CDR1 SGHRS, CDR2 YFSETQ. The CDR3 here is CASSLNSGRAGEQYF. Full variable domain (rest looked up from reference TRBV5-1 and TRBJ2-7): KAGVTQTPRYLIKTRGQQVTLSCSPISGHRSVSWYQQTPGQGLQFLFEYFSETQRNKGNFPGRFSGRQFSNSRSEMNVSTLELGDSALYLCASSLNSGRAGEQYFGPGTRLTVT.

The chain uses TRBV10-3 and TRBJ1-2. Germline CDR1 is ENHRY and CDR2 is SYGVKD. The CDR3 has 14 residues. CDR3 amino acids: CAISESSSTGGYTF.

The chain couples TRBV3-1 to TRBJ2-4; TCRdb reports TRBD1, a call that lacks DNA to check it against. The CDR3 covers 15 residues. Germline V gives CDR1 LGHDT, CDR2 YNNKEL (reference sequence). The CDR3: CASSHQGGSKNIQYF.

The chain combines TRBV6-6 with TRBJ1-1. Germline V gene data show CDR1 as MNHNY and CDR2 as SVGAGI (reference sequence). This CDR3 comprises 14 residues. The CDR3 sequence: CASSLAGVNTEAFF.

This rearrangement joins TRBV20-1 to TRBJ2-1; TCRdb picks TRBD1, but there is no DNA to check that call. CDR3 size: 14 residues. CDR1 and CDR2 (germline): DFQATT, SNEGSKA (reference sequence). The CDR3 loop is CSAPGTYTSDEQFF.

V gene TRBV10-3 combines with J gene TRBJ2-1; TCRdb selects TRBD1, and the lack of DNA leaves this call unchecked. The CDR3 extends over 15 amino acids. Germline V gene sequence: CDR1 ENHRY, CDR2 SYGVKD. The CDR3 loop reads CAISEGQGANNEQFF.

The chain employs TRBV27 and TRBJ2-2; TCRdb's D gene call, TRBD1, goes unchecked for lack of DNA. This CDR3 has 17 residues. Looked up from germline, CDR1 is MNHEY and CDR2 is SMNVEV (reference sequence). Here the CDR3 reads CASSFYGETENTGELFF.

The gene calls are TRBV7-9 and TRBJ1-3; the TCRdb call, TRBD1, lacks DNA for checking. The germline V gene encodes CDR1 SEHNR and CDR2 FQNEAQ (reference sequence). The CDR3 length is 15 residues. The CDR3 spells CASSTGTGAGNTIYF.

This chain joins TRBV2 and TRBJ1-6; the TRBD1 assignment by TCRdb is unverifiable without DNA. This CDR3 contains 15 residues. Germline CDR1 reads SNHLY; CDR2 reads FYNNEI. The CDR3 protein is CASSERDRENSPLHF.

This chain uses TRBV2 with TRBJ1-1. This CDR3 has 14 amino acids. Germline loops: CDR1 SNHLY, CDR2 FYNNEI. The CDR3 is CASSVSGMNTEAFF.

The gene calls are TRBV12-3 or TRBV12-4 and TRBJ1-2; TCRdb picks TRBD1, but there is no DNA to check that call. This CDR3 has 17 amino acids. Here the CDR3 reads CASSLVGGSGRNYGYTF.

This chain joins TRBV6-5 and TRBJ2-3; TCRdb's D gene call, TRBD1, goes unchecked for lack of DNA. Germline lookup yields CDR1 MNHEY and CDR2 SVGAGI. The CDR3 runs to 13 residues. The CDR3 is CASRRRGTDTQYF.

The chain recombines TRBV11-2 with TRBJ2-3; the TCRdb D gene call, TRBD2, has no DNA to confirm it. Germline V CDR1 and CDR2: SGHAT, FQNNGV. The CDR3 has 16 residues. The CDR3 region is CASSPSGLAGSDTQYF.